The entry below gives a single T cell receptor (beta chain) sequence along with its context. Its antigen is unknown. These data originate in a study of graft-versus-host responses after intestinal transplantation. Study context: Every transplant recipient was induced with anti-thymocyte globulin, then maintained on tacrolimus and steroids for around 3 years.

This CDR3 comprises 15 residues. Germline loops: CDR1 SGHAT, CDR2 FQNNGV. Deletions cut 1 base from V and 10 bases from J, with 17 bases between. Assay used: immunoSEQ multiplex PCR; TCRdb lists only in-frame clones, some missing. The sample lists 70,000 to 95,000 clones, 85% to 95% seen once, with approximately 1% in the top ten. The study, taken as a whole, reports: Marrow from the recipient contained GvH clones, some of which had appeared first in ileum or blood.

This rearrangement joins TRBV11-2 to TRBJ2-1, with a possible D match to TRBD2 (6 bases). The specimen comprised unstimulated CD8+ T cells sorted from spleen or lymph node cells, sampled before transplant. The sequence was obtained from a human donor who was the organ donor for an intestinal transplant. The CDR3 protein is CASSLAGLLLMEQFF. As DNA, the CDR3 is TGTGCCAGCAGCTTAGCGGGACTGCTCCTCATGGAGCAGTTCTTC.